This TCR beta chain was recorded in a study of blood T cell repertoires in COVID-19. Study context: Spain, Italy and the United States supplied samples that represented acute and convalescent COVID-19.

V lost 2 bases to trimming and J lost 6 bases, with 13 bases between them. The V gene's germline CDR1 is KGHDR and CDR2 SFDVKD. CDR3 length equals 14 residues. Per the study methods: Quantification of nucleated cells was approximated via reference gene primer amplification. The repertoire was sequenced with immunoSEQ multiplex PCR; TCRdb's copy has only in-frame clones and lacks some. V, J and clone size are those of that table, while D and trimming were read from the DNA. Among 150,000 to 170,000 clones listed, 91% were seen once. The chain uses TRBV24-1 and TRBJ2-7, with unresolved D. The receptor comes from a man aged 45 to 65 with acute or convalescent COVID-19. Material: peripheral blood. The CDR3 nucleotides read TGTGCCACCAGTGATTACCCACAAAGTGGCGAGCAGTACTTC. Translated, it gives CATSDYPQSGEQYF.